This T cell receptor beta chain was retrieved from a study of cytomegalovirus exposure and HLA in healthy donors. Primers included in the PCR were 60 Vbeta and 13 Jbeta primers. Measured with immunoSEQ multiplex PCR; TCRdb has only the in-frame clones, and not every one. The sample yields some 120,000 clones, around 70% seen once. The CDR3 sequence is 16 residues long. The germline V gene has CDR1 SGHNT and CDR2 YYREEE (reference sequence). Trimming left V 5 bases short and J 1 base short, with 18 bases between. About this clone itself: Its target is unknown.

Study conclusions and caveats: In a later analysis, V- and J-gene trimming of beta chains associated with a DCLRE1C missense variant, replicated independently. In terms of immune exposure information, only CMV serostatus was available.

The TCR originated in a middle-aged man in good health and CMV-seropositive. The J gene is TRBJ2-5, the V gene TRBV5-4; a possible D gene is TRBD1 (6 bases). Specimen: PBMCs. The CDR3 is CASSNRVLNSQETQYF. The CDR3 DNA follows: TGTGCCAGCAGTAACAGGGTGCTTAATTCCCAAGAGACCCAGTACTTC. Full variable domain (missing parts from reference TRBV5-4 and TRBJ2-5): ETGVTQSPTHLIKTRGQQVTLRCSSQSGHNTVSWYQQALGQGPQFIFQYYREEENGRGNFPPRFSGLQFPNYSSELNVNALELDDSALYLCASSNRVLNSQETQYFGPGTRLLVL.